These T cell receptor beta chains were read from a single sample in a study of cytomegalovirus exposure and HLA in healthy donors. The protocol was immunoSEQ multiplex PCR, while the TCRdb copy is restricted to in-frame clones and leaves out a portion. The sample yields around 130,000 clones, 60% to 85% seen once. The sequencing input was PBMCs. The receptors shown here come from a middle-aged man in good health and CMV-seronegative. Each CDR3 is given with its conserved first and last residue. Fields, in order: J gene, clone size, D gene, V gene, CDR3 DNA, CDR3 protein. The D gene is left open where the match is weak. Size values are once, few and many counts, or a class for expanded clones, and some rows have none.

TRBJ2-7 | . | TRBD1 | TRBV6-1 | TGTGCCAGCAGAGCCAGGGACAGGGGTTACGAGCAGTACTTC | CASRARDRGYEQYF
TRBJ1-1 | . | . | TRBV25-1 | TGTGCCAGCAGTGCAGGACAGATTTTGAACACTGAAGCTTTCTTT | CASSAGQILNTEAFF
TRBJ2-7 | once | TRBD1 | TRBV28 | TGTGCCAGCAGCTCTTTGGAGGGGACAGGGGGTTTGACCTACGAGCAGTACTTC | CASSSLEGTGGLTYEQYF
TRBJ1-1 | . | . | TRBV4-1 | TGCGCCAGCACCGACGGGGTGGGGACTGAAGCTTTCTTT | CASTDGVGTEAFF
TRBJ2-3 | . | . | TRBV14 | TGTGCCAGCAGCCAGGCGTACTATGGAGATACGCAGTATTTT | CASSQAYYGDTQYF
TRBJ2-1 | . | TRBD2 | TRBV5-1 | TGCGCCAGCAGCTCAGGGACTAGCGGGGCCGGGAATGAGCAGTTCTTC | CASSSGTSGAGNEQFF
TRBJ2-7 | . | . | TRBV28 | TGTGCCAGCAGTACGGGGAGCTCCTACGAGCAGTACTTC | CASSTGSSYEQYF
TRBJ2-7 | . | TRBD1 | TRBV7-9 | TGTGCCAGCAGCCTAGACAGGGCTGAATCCTACGAGCAGTACTTC | CASSLDRAESYEQYF
TRBJ1-1 | . | TRBD1 | TRBV7-3 | TGTGCCAGCAGCTTAAATCCAGGGGGAGACACTGAAGCTTTCTTT | CASSLNPGGDTEAFF
TRBJ2-1 | . | TRBD2 | TRBV6-5 | TGTGCCAGCAGTTCTAGCGGGGTATATGAGCAGTTCTTC | CASSSSGVYEQFF
TRBJ2-1 | . | . | TRBV19 | TGTGCCAGTAGTATAAGGGGATCCAACAATGAGCAGTTCTTC | CASSIRGSNNEQFF
TRBJ2-3 | few | TRBD2 | TRBV18 | TGTGCCAGCTCACCCCCCGGCGGGGGAGATACGCAGTATTTT | CASSPPGGGDTQYF
TRBJ2-7 | . | . | TRBV13 | TGTGCCAGCAGCTTAGGCGGGAGTAGCCACGAGCAGTACTTC | CASSLGGSSHEQYF
TRBJ2-1 | . | TRBD1 | TRBV5-1 | TGCGCCAGCAGCTTGACCACAGGGGGCTTTGAGCAGTTCTTC | CASSLTTGGFEQFF
TRBJ1-2 | . | TRBD1 | TRBV19 | TGTGCCAGTAGAAACCGGGACAGGGACTATGGCTACACCTTC | CASRNRDRDYGYTF
TRBJ2-3 | . | TRBD2 | TRBV7-9 | TGTGCCAGCAGGAGGACTAGCGGGGGGAGCACAGATACGCAGTATTTT | CASRRTSGGSTDTQYF
TRBJ2-3 | . | TRBD2 | TRBV7-2 | TGTGCCAGCAGCTATAGCGGGGGCCGATTCACAGATACGCAGTATTTT | CASSYSGGRFTDTQYF
TRBJ2-7 | few | TRBD1 | TRBV6-1 | TGTGCCAGCAGTGATCGGGACAGAGGCTACGAGCAGTACTTC | CASSDRDRGYEQYF
TRBJ1-1 | . | . | TRBV5-1 | TGCGCCAGCATGGAGGGAGGAATGAACACTGAAGCTTTCTTT | CASMEGGMNTEAFF
TRBJ2-7 | . | . | TRBV19 | TGTGCCAGTAGTATAGCAGCAGGGATCGTCGACGAGCAGTACTTC | CASSIAAGIVDEQYF
TRBJ2-7 | . | TRBD2 | TRBV27 | TGTGCCAGCAGTCCACTCTTAGCGGGAGACTCCTACGAGCAGTACTTC | CASSPLLAGDSYEQYF
TRBJ2-1 | . | TRBD1 | TRBV7-3 | TGTGCCAGCAGCCCCGGGACAGGGCGCTACAATGAGCAGTTCTTC | CASSPGTGRYNEQFF
TRBJ2-5 | . | TRBD1 | TRBV11-1 | TGTGCCAGCAGCTTAGTACAGGGGGCAGGGGAGACCCAGTACTTC | CASSLVQGAGETQYF
TRBJ2-3 | few | . | TRBV6-4 | TGTGCCAGCAGTGATGGAGGAGGGGCAGATACGCAGTATTTT | CASSDGGGADTQYF
TRBJ2-7 | . | TRBD1 | TRBV6-5 | TGTGCCAGCAGTACCGGGACAGGGGCTAGTTACGAGCAGTACTTC | CASSTGTGASYEQYF
TRBJ2-7 | . | TRBD1 | TRBV6-5 | TGTGCCAGCAGTTTTAACGACAGGGGGGTCTACGAGCAGTACTTC | CASSFNDRGVYEQYF